Detailed here is one T cell receptor (beta chain). Its antigen is not known. These data originate in a study of pediatric ulcerative colitis. Study background: Most patients had pancolitis, and two had left-sided colitis. Study outcomes and limitations: Rectal pinch biopsies may have included blood-derived T cells, especially in patients with overt colitis.

This CDR3 is built from 15 residues. Germline V gives CDR1 SGHAT, CDR2 FQNNGV. Trimming removed 5 bases from V and 1 base from J, with 12 bases in between. Rectal tissue came from one to two pinch biopsies taken at colonoscopy. Data came from immunoSEQ multiplex PCR; TCRdb stores just in-frame clones and leaves some out. The sample consists of around 18,000 clones, over 65% of them appearing once. The rearrangement uses TRBV11-2 and TRBJ1-5; a possible D gene is TRBD1 (5 bases). The sequencing sample was made of gut tissue. The sequence came from a boy between 10 and 17 years old with moderate ulcerative colitis. The CDR3 loop is CASSTTGDSNQPQHF. CDR3 bases: TGTGCCAGCAGCACCACCGGGGACAGCAATCAGCCCCAGCATTTT.